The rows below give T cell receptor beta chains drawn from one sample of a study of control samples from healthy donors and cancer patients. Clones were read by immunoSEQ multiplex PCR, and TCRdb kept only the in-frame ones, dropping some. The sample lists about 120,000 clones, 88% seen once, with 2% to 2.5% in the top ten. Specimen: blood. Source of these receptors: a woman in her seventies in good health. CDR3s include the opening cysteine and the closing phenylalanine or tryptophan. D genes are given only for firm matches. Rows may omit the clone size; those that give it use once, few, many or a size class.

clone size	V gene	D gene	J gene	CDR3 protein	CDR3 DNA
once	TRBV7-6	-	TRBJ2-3	CASSLSWGGTDTQYF	TGTGCCAGCAGCTTGTCGTGGGGGGGCACAGATACGCAGTATTTT
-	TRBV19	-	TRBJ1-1	CASSTSYGMNTEAFF	TGTGCCAGTAGTACATCATACGGTATGAACACTGAAGCTTTCTTT
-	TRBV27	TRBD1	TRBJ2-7	CASSFRDRGGQGLRRQYF	TGTGCCAGCAGTTTTAGGGATCGAGGGGGACAGGGCCTCCGGAGGCAGTACTTC
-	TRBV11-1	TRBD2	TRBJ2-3	CASRHRTSGTDTQYF	TGTGCCAGCAGACACCGGACTAGTGGCACAGATACGCAGTATTTT
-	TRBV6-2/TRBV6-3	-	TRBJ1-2	CASSSERQDPNYGYTF	TGTGCCAGCAGTTCCGAAAGACAGGACCCTAACTATGGCTACACCTTC
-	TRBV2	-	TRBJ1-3	CASKVQGPGNTIYF	TGTGCCAGCAAGGTCCAGGGGCCTGGAAACACCATATATTTT
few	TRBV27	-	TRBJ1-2	CASSLLGDGDGYTF	TGTGCCAGCAGTTTATTGGGGGATGGTGATGGCTACACCTTC
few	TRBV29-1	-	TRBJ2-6	CSVDGAGANVLTF	TGCAGCGTTGACGGGGCCGGGGCCAACGTCCTGACTTTC
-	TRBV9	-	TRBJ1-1	CASSVTTNTEAFF	TGTGCCAGCAGCGTAACTACTAACACTGAAGCTTTCTTT
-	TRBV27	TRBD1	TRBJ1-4	CASSELDRANEKLFF	TGTGCCAGCAGTGAGCTTGACAGGGCTAATGAAAAACTGTTTTTT
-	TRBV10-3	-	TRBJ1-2	CAISEQGVGRSAGYTF	TGTGCCATCAGTGAGCAAGGGGTAGGCCGGTCAGCCGGCTACACCTTC
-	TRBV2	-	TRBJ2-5	CASSLPGEWETQYF	TGTGCCAGCAGTCTCCCGGGGGAGTGGGAGACCCAGTACTTC
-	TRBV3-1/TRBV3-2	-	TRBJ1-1	CASSRGPVGTEAFF	TGTGCCAGCAGCAGGGGCCCAGTAGGAACTGAAGCTTTCTTT
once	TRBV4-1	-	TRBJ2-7	CASSQGAVPYEQYF	TGCGCCAGCAGCCAGGGGGCAGTCCCCTACGAGCAGTACTTC
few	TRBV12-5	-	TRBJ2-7	CASGAVSDLSEQYF	TGTGCTAGTGGTGCCGTTAGCGATTTGAGTGAGCAGTACTTC
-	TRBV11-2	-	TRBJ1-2	CASSLGGPGYTF	TGTGCCAGCAGCTTAGGGGGGCCCGGCTACACCTTC
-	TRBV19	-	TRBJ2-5	CASSPRPDQETQYF	TGTGCCAGTAGTCCGCGGCCGGACCAAGAGACCCAGTACTTC
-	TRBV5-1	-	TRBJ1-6	CASSTPGQTPLHF	TGCGCCAGCAGCACCCCCGGGCAGACACCCCTCCACTTT
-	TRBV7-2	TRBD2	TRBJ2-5	CASSPVTSGVDF	TGTGCCAGCAGCCCCGTGACTAGCGGGGTGGACTTC
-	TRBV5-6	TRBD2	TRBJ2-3	CASSLYGLAGGTDTQYF	TGTGCCAGCAGCTTGTACGGACTAGCGGGGGGCACAGATACGCAGTATTTT
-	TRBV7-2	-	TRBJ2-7	CASSRGTDAPYEQYF	TGTGCCAGCAGCAGAGGGACTGATGCTCCCTACGAGCAGTACTTC
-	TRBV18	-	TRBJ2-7	CASSERKGPDEQYF	TGTGCCAGCTCCGAAAGGAAGGGGCCGGACGAGCAGTACTTC